The present T cell receptor beta chain was sequenced within a study of blood T cells in healthy people across ages. Trimming cost V 5 bases and J 8 bases; bases outside gene matches: 6. Looked up from germline, CDR1 is DFQATT and CDR2 is SNEGSKA (reference sequence). The CDR3 totals 12 residues. Every donor provided roughly 10 milliliters of peripheral blood. Whenever a sample was processed, at least 7 million PBMCs were isolated. A sample-barcoded 5' primer and a J-beta primer mix were used in a second PCR of about 6 to 12 cycles. Each cDNA molecule carried a tag from a template-switch adaptor that contained 12 random nucleotides. TCRdb analysed the 5' RACE reads with MiXCR anew, one entry per CDR3 protein. The data show 910,000 or so distinct CDR3 sequences, with 45% to 60% seen just once and about 21% held by the top ten.

The sequence was collected from a woman aged 60-75 years in good health. Input material: blood. The V and J genes are TRBV20-1 and TRBJ2-1; 7 bases map to TRBD2. The CDR3 nucleotides read TGCAGTGCTCCCCTAGCGGTCGATGAGCAGTTCTTC. Translated: CSAPLAVDEQFF.